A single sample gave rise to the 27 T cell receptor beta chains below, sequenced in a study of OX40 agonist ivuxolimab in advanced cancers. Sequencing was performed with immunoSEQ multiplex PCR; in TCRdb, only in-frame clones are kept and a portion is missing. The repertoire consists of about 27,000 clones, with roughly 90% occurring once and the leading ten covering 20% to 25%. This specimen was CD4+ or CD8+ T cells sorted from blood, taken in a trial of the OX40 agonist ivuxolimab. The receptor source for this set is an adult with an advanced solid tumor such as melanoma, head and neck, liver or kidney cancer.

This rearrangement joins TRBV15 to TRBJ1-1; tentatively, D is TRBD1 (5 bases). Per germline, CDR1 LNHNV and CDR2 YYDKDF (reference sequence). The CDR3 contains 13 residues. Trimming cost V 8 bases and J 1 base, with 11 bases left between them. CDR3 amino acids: CATHRGKNTEAFF. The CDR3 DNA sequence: TGTGCCACCCACCGGGGGAAGAACACTGAAGCTTTCTTT.

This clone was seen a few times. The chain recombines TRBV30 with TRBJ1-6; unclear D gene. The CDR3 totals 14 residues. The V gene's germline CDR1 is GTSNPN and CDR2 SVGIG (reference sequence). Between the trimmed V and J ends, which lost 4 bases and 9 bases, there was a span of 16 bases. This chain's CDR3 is CAWTLAGTGSPLHF. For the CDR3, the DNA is TGTGCCTGGACTTTAGCAGGTACTGGTTCACCCCTCCACTTT.

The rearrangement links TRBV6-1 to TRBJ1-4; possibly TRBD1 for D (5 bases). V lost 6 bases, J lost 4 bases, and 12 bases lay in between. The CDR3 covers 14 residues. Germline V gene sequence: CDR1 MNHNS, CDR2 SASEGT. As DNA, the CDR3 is TGTGCCAGCAGAGCCGGGACGGTTAATGAAAAACTGTTTTTT. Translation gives CASRAGTVNEKLFF.

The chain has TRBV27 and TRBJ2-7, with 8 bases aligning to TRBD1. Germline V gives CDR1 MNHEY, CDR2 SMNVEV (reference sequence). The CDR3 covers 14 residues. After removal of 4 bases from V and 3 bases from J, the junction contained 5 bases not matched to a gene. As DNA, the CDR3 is TGTGCCAGCAGTTCCGGGACAGGCTTCTACGAGCAGTACTTC. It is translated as CASSSGTGFYEQYF.

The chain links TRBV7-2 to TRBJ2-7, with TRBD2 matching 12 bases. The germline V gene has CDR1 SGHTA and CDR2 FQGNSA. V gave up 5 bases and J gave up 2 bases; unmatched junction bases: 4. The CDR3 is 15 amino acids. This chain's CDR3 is CASSPRLAGAYEQYF. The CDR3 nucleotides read TGTGCCAGCAGCCCCAGACTAGCGGGGGCCTACGAGCAGTACTTC.

CDR3: CASSLASSYEQYF. The CDR3 region has the DNA TGTGCCAGCAGCCTGGCTAGCTCCTACGAGCAGTACTTC. This chain links TRBV9 with TRBJ2-7, with no clear D. The length of the CDR3 is 13 residues. Germline V gene sequence: CDR1 SGDLS, CDR2 YYNGEE. V dropped 4 bases and J dropped 0 bases, with 8 bases sitting between them.

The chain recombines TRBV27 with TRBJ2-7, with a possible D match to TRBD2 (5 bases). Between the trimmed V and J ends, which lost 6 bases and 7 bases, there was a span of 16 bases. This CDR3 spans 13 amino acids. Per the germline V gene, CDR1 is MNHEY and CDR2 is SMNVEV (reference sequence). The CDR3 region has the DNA TGTGCCAGCAGCCTAGTCCTAGGGAGTGAGCAGTACTTC. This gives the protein CASSLVLGSEQYF.

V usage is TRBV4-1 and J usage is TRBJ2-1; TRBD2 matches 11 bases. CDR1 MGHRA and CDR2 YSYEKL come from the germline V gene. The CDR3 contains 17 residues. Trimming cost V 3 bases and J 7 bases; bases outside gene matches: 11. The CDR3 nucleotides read TGCGCCAGCAGCCAGGATATACTAGCGGGAGTCCAAAATGAGCAGTTCTTC. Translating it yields CASSQDILAGVQNEQFF.

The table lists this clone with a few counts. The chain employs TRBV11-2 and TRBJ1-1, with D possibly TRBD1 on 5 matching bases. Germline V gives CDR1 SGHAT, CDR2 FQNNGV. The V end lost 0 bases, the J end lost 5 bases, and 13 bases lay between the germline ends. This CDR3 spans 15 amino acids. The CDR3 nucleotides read TGTGCCAGCAGCTTAGACTTCTATGAGGGGACTGAAGCTTTCTTT. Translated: CASSLDFYEGTEAFF.

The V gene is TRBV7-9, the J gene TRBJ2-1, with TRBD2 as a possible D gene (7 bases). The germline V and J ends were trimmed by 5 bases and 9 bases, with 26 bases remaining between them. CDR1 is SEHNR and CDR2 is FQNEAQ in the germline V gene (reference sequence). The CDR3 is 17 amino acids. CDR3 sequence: CASSPGDGGAQVIEQFF. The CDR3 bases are TGTGCCAGCAGCCCTGGCGATGGGGGGGCGCAGGTGATTGAGCAGTTCTTC.

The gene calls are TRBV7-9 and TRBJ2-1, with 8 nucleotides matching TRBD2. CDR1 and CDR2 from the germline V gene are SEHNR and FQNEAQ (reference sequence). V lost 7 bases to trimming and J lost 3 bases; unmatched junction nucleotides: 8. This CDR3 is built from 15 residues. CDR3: CASKLAGLGYNEQFF. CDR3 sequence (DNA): TGTGCCAGCAAACTCGCGGGACTAGGCTACAATGAGCAGTTCTTC.

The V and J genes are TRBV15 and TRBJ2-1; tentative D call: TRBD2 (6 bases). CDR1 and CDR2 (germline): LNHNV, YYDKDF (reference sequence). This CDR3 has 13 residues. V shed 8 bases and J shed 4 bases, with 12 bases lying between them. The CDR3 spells CATGWEEYNEQFF. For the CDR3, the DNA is TGTGCCACCGGGTGGGAGGAGTACAATGAGCAGTTCTTC.

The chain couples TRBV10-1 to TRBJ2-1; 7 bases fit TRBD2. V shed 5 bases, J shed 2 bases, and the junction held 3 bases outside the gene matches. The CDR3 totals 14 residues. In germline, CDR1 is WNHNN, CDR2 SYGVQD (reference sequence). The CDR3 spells CASSLSGTYNEQFF. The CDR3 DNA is TGCGCCAGCAGTCTCAGCGGGACCTACAATGAGCAGTTCTTC.

CDR3 sequence: CASSLAPPPGGTLSEQYF. DNA for the CDR3: TGTGCCAGCAGCTTAGCGCCCCCTCCAGGGGGTACGCTGAGCGAGCAGTACTTC. The chain employs TRBV7-6 and TRBJ2-7; TRBD1 matches 7 bases. Per the germline V gene, CDR1 is SGHVS and CDR2 is FNYEAQ. This CDR3 comprises 18 residues. The J segment lost 6 bases and the V segment lost 0 bases, leaving 17 bases of the junction unmatched.

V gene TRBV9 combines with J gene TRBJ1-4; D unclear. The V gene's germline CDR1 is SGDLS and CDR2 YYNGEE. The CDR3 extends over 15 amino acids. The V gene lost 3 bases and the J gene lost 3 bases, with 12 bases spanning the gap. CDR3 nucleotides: TGTGCCAGCAGCGCCACAGTATCCTCTAATGAAAAACTGTTTTTT. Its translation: CASSATVSSNEKLFF.

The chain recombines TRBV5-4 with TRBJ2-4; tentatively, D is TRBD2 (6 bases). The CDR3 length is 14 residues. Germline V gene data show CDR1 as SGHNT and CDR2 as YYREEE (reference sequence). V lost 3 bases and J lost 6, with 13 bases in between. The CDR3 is CASSSDLARNIQYF. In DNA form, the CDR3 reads TGTGCCAGCAGCTCGGATCTAGCGCGAAACATTCAGTACTTC.

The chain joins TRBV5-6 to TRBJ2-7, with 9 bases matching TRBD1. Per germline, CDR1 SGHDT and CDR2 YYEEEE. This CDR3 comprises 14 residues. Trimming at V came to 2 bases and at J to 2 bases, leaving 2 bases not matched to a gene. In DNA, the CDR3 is TGTGCCAGCAGCTTTGGGACAGGGACCTACGAGCAGTACTTC. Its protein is CASSFGTGTYEQYF.

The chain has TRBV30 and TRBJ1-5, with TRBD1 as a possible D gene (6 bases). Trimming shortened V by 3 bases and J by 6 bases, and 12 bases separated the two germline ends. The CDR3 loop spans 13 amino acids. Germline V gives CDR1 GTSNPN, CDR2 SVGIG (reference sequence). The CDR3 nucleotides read TGTGCCTGGAGCGATGCAGGGGCTCAGCCCCAGCATTTT. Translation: CAWSDAGAQPQHF.

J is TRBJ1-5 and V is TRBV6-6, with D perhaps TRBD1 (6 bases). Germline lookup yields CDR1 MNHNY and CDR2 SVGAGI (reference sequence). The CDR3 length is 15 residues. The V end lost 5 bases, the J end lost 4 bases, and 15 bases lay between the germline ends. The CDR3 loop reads CASSKGVGVNQPQHF. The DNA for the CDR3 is TGTGCCAGCAGTAAGGGGGTAGGAGTAAATCAGCCCCAGCATTTT.

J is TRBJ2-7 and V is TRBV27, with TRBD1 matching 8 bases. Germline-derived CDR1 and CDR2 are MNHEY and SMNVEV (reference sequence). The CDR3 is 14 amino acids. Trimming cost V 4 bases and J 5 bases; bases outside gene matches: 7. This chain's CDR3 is CASSSRQGINEQYF. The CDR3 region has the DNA TGTGCCAGCAGTTCGCGACAGGGGATAAACGAGCAGTACTTC.

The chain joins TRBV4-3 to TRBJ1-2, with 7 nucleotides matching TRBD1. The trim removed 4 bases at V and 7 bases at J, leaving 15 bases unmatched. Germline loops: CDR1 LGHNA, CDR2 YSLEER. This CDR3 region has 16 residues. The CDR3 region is CASSPPSGTAASGYTF. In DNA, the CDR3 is TGCGCCAGCAGCCCTCCCTCCGGGACAGCGGCTAGTGGCTACACCTTC.

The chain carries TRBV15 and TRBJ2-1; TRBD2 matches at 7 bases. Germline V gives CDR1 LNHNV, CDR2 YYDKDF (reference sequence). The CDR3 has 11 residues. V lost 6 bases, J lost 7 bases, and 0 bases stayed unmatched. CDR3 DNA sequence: TGTGCCACCAGGGGGGGGAATGAGCAGTTCTTC. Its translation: CATRGGNEQFF.

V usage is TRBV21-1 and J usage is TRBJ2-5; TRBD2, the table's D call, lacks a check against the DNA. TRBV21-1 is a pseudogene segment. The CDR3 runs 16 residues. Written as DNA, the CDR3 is TGTGCCAGCAGCAATGGGACTAGCGACGGCTCTGAGACCCAGTACTTC. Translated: CASSNGTSDGSETQYF.

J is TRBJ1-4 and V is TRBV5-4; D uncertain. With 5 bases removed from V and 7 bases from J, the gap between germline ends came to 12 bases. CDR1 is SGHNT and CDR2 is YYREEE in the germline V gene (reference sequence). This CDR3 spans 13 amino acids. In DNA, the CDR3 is TGTGCCAGCAGTTTTTTAAAAAGTGAAAAACTGTTTTTT. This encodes CASSFLKSEKLFF.

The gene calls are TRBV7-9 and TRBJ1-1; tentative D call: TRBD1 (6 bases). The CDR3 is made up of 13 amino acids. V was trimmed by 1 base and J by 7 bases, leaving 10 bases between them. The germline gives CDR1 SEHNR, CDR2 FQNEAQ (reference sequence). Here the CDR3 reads CASSLEDSLEAFF. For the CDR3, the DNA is TGTGCCAGCAGCTTAGAGGACAGTCTTGAAGCTTTCTTT.

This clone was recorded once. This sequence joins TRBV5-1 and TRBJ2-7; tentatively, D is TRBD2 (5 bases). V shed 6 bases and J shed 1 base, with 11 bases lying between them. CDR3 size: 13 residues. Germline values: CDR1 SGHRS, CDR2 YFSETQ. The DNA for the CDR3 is TGCGCCAGCACCGCGGCGGGTTCCTACGAGCAGTACTTC. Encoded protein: CASTAAGSYEQYF.

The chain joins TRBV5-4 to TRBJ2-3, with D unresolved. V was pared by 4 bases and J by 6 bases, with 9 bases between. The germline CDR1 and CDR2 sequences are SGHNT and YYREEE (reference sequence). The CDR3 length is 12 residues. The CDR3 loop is CASSPGFDTQYF. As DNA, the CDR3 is TGTGCCAGCAGCCCCGGGTTTGATACGCAGTATTTT.